A selection of T cell receptor beta chains follows, all from one sample in a study of OX40 agonist ivuxolimab in advanced cancers. Clones were read by immunoSEQ multiplex PCR, and TCRdb kept only the in-frame ones, dropping some. The table lists about 96,000 clones, 70% to 85% of them singletons, with approximately 5.5% in the top ten. Here the sequenced sample was CD4+ or CD8+ T cells sorted from blood, taken in a trial of the OX40 agonist ivuxolimab. All receptors derive from an adult with an advanced solid tumor such as melanoma, head and neck, liver or kidney cancer. CDR3s include the opening cysteine and the closing phenylalanine or tryptophan. Each record gives: CDR3 DNA, CDR3 protein, J gene, clone size, D gene, V gene. D genes are given only for firm matches. Only some rows state a clone size, as once, few, many or a class for expanded clones.

TGTGCCAGCAGCTTGCCACGGACTAGCACAGATACGCAGTATTTT	CASSLPRTSTDTQYF	TRBJ2-3	-	-	TRBV5-6
TGTGCCAGCAGGACCGGGACTAGCGGGCAAGAGACCCAGTACTTC	CASRTGTSGQETQYF	TRBJ2-5	-	TRBD2	TRBV28
TGTGCCAGCAGTGAAGGAATCTGGGGACTTGAGACCCAGTACTTC	CASSEGIWGLETQYF	TRBJ2-5	-	-	TRBV6-1
TGTGCCAGCAGCTTCCACTCGACAGGAGACTATGGCTACACCTTC	CASSFHSTGDYGYTF	TRBJ1-2	-	-	TRBV7-2
TGTGCCAGCAGCTTTGATAGAGGACAGGGGGATGAAGATACGCAGTATTTT	CASSFDRGQGDEDTQYF	TRBJ2-3	-	TRBD1	TRBV7-9
TGCGCCAGCAGCTTGGCTGCAACTAATGAAAAACTGTTTTTT	CASSLAATNEKLFF	TRBJ1-4	-	-	TRBV5-1
TGTGCCAGCAGCACCGGGAGCTCTGGAAACACCATATATTTT	CASSTGSSGNTIYF	TRBJ1-3	-	-	TRBV6-1
TGTGCCAGCAGCTTACGGTGGGGGCCCCAAGAGACCCAGTACTTC	CASSLRWGPQETQYF	TRBJ2-5	-	-	TRBV7-3
TGCGCCAGCAGCTTGGCGCGGGAGGGCCTCGAGCAGTACTTC	CASSLAREGLEQYF	TRBJ2-7	-	TRBD2	TRBV5-1
TGTGCCAGCAGTGAAGAGTGGGGTACGCAGTATTTT	CASSEEWGTQYF	TRBJ2-3	-	-	TRBV2
TGTGCCAGTAGTACGGTTAACTATGGCTACACCTTC	CASSTVNYGYTF	TRBJ1-2	once	-	TRBV19
TGTGCCAGCAGTGGCAGGGGAGTCGAAAAACTGTTTTTT	CASSGRGVEKLFF	TRBJ1-4	-	-	TRBV6-1
TGTGCCAGCTCACGACCTAGCGGGAGCTCCTACGAGCAGTACTTC	CASSRPSGSSYEQYF	TRBJ2-7	-	TRBD2	TRBV18
TGCGCCAGCAGTGATTTGACAGGGGCGGGAGACAATGAGCAGTTCTTC	CASSDLTGAGDNEQFF	TRBJ2-1	once	-	TRBV10-1
TGTGCCAGCAGCTTAGTGGCAGGCGGGAACACTGAAGCTTTCTTT	CASSLVAGGNTEAFF	TRBJ1-1	-	-	TRBV11-2
TGTGCCTGGAACAAAGGGACCCTCAACTCTGGAAACACCATATATTTT	CAWNKGTLNSGNTIYF	TRBJ1-3	-	-	TRBV30
TGTGCCAGCAGTGGCAGGGATTCTAGCACAGATACGCAGTATTTT	CASSGRDSSTDTQYF	TRBJ2-3	once	-	TRBV6-5
TGTGCCAGCAGCTTACGGTGGGTGGGAGATGGCTACACCTTC	CASSLRWVGDGYTF	TRBJ1-2	-	-	TRBV7-2
TGTGCCAGCAGTTTATCGATGGAGGGGGGGACTGAAGCTTTCTTT	CASSLSMEGGTEAFF	TRBJ1-1	-	-	TRBV27
TGTGCCAGCAGCGTAGACGGGGGGCCGAACACTGAAGCTTTCTTT	CASSVDGGPNTEAFF	TRBJ1-1	-	-	TRBV9
TGTGCCAGCAGCCCCCCGGTTTCTAGCGGCTTTAATGAGCAGTTCTTC	CASSPPVSSGFNEQFF	TRBJ2-1	-	TRBD2	TRBV5-4
TGTGCCAGCAGCTTAACCTACGAGCAGTACTTC	CASSLTYEQYF	TRBJ2-7	-	-	TRBV11-2
TGTGCCATCAGTGCTCGGGACACTCTCGGGGATTCACCCCTCCACTTT	CAISARDTLGDSPLHF	TRBJ1-6	-	-	TRBV10-3
TGTGCCAGCAGCTTACCAGGGACAGGGTTCGGCTACACCTTC	CASSLPGTGFGYTF	TRBJ1-2	-	TRBD1	TRBV7-9